This T cell receptor beta chain derives from a study of CD8+ T cells in alopecia areata. Study context: Administration of oral tofacitinib to treated patients was at 5 to 10 mg twice daily. Study-wide results and caveats: Whereas mice showed it more clearly, TCR sharing across patients was murkier, possibly because of HLA.

cDNA reverse transcribed from extracted RNA served as the sequencing template. Using immunoSEQ multiplex PCR, the repertoire was profiled, and TCRdb retains in-frame clones only, with some absent. The sample has 140,000 to 150,000 clones; more than 40% are singletons. This clone showed up just a few times. Its antigen is currently unknown. This CDR3 contains 13 residues. Germline CDR1 and CDR2: SGHTA and FQGNSA. The V end was cut by 2 bases, the J end by 9 bases, with 11 bases between. The receptor's source is a human donor with alopecia areata. The sequenced sample was CD4+ T cells sorted from blood. The chain employs TRBV7-2 and TRBJ2-1; D unresolved. The CDR3 loop is CASSLLGRLEQFF. The CDR3 DNA follows: TGTGCCAGCAGCTTACTAGGTCGTCTTGAGCAGTTCTTC.